Shown below are 25 T cell receptor beta chains from a single sample sequenced in a study of blood T cell repertoires in COVID-19. The repertoire was sequenced with immunoSEQ multiplex PCR; TCRdb's copy has only in-frame clones and lacks some. Among roughly 180,000 clones listed, 85% to 90% were seen once. The sequencing sample was made of peripheral blood. The receptor source for this set is a man between 65 and 85 years old with active or convalescent COVID-19.

In DNA form, the CDR3 reads TGTGCCAGCTCACCAGATTCAGCGGATACGCAGTATTTT. It yields the protein CASSPDSADTQYF. The chain uses TRBV18 and TRBJ2-3; D not certain. Per germline, CDR1 KGHSH and CDR2 LQKENI. This CDR3 is built from 13 residues. Trimming left V 2 bases short and J 6 bases short, with 9 bases between.

This rearrangement joins TRBV19 to TRBJ1-5; maybe TRBD1 (6 bases). This CDR3 is built from 14 residues. Germline CDR1 and CDR2: LNHDA and SQIVND (reference sequence). The V end was cut by 8 bases, the J end by 7 bases, with 18 bases between. The CDR3 nucleotides read TGTGCCAGTGGGGTGGGGAGGGGGGAGCAGCCCCAGCATTTT. This translates into CASGVGRGEQPQHF.

The rearrangement uses TRBV18 and TRBJ1-1, with TRBD1 identical over 10 bases. The CDR3 loop spans 14 amino acids. Germline V lookup: CDR1 KGHSH, CDR2 LQKENI. Trimming removed 2 bases from V and 4 bases from J; junction bases left unmatched: 1. The CDR3 DNA is TGTGCCAGCTCACCAAGGACAGGGGGCACTGAAGCTTTCTTT. This translates into CASSPRTGGTEAFF. The whole variable domain, filled in from reference TRBV18 and TRBJ1-1, reads NAGVMQNPRHLVRRRGQEARLRCSPMKGHSHVYWYRQLPEEGLKFMVYLQKENIIDESGMPKERFSAEFPKEGPSILRIQQVVRGDSAAYFCASSPRTGGTEAFFGQGTRLTVV.

This rearrangement joins TRBV5-5 to TRBJ2-6; D is undetermined. CDR1 and CDR2 from the germline V gene are SGHKS and YYEKEE (reference sequence). The CDR3 is 16 residues long. V was clipped by 0 bases and J by 0 bases, with 7 bases between them. The CDR3 coding sequence is TGTGCCAGCAGCTTGGTCAGATTCTCTGGGGCCAACGTCCTGACTTTC. This gives the protein CASSLVRFSGANVLTF.

This clone occurred a few times. The chain uses TRBV18 and TRBJ2-3; the D gene is possibly TRBD2 (5 bases). From germline, CDR1 is KGHSH and CDR2 LQKENI. The CDR3 contains 15 residues. V was cut by 3 bases and J by 2 bases, with 12 bases left in between. The CDR3 reads CASSPPGRDTDTQYF. CDR3 nucleotides: TGTGCCAGCTCACCGCCGGGAAGGGACACAGATACGCAGTATTTT.

This clone was observed a single time. This chain connects TRBV6-2 or TRBV6-3 to TRBJ2-7; a possible D gene is TRBD1 (6 bases). CDR1 is MNHEY and CDR2 is SVGEGT in the germline V gene. V shed 5 bases and J shed 2 bases, with 16 bases lying between them. The CDR3 runs to 15 residues. CDR3 in amino acids: CASSDYRDTTYEQYF. The CDR3 DNA follows: TGTGCCAGCAGTGACTACCGGGACACAACCTACGAGCAGTACTTC.

This sequence joins TRBV27 and TRBJ2-2, with TRBD2 identical over 10 bases. The CDR3 has 16 residues. V shed 6 bases, J shed 4 bases, and the junction held 8 bases outside the gene matches. CDR1 and CDR2 from the germline V gene are MNHEY and SMNVEV (reference sequence). CDR3 nucleotide sequence: TGTGCCAGCAGGGAAAGCGGGAGGGTGTCCACCGGGGAGCTGTTTTTT. As protein: CASRESGRVSTGELFF.

The CDR3 DNA sequence: TGTGCCAGCAGCTCCCGGGACATGAACACTGAAGCTTTCTTT. Translating it yields CASSSRDMNTEAFF. This chain uses TRBV5-4 with TRBJ1-1; a weak D match, TRBD1 (6 bases). This CDR3 comprises 14 residues. Between the trimmed V and J ends, which lost 3 bases and 0 bases, there was a span of 9 bases. Germline CDR1 is SGHNT and CDR2 is YYREEE (reference sequence).

This sequence joins TRBV5-1 and TRBJ1-4, with 7 bases matching TRBD1. CDR1 is SGHRS, CDR2 YFSETQ, per germline. V was clipped by 2 bases and J by 6 bases; unmatched bases: 4. CDR3 length: 14 amino acids. CDR3 amino acids: CASSFSGTDEKLFF. The CDR3 DNA is TGCGCCAGCAGCTTCTCCGGGACAGATGAAAAACTGTTTTTT.

This rearrangement joins TRBV29-1 to TRBJ2-1, with a possible D match to TRBD2 (7 bases). The CDR3 is 14 residues long. V lost 7 bases and J 8 bases, leaving 21 bases between the germline ends. Germline V gene sequence: CDR1 SQVTM, CDR2 ANQGSEA. The CDR3 nucleotides read TGCAGCGCTCGGGGGGCAGGGGAGTATCATGAGCAGTTCTTC. It yields the protein CSARGAGEYHEQFF.

The chain has TRBV27 and TRBJ2-2, with TRBD1 identical over 10 bases. The germline CDR1 and CDR2 sequences are MNHEY and SMNVEV (reference sequence). With 7 bases clipped from V and 4 bases from J, the junction kept 6 bases outside the gene matches. CDR3 length: 15 amino acids. As DNA, the CDR3 is TGTGCCAGCAATCGGGACAGGGGCGGCACCGGGGAGCTGTTTTTT. Its translation is CASNRDRGGTGELFF.

The CDR3 nucleotides read TGTGCCAGCATCCGAGGGACAGATACGCAGTATTTT. It encodes CASIRGTDTQYF. The chain uses TRBV7-9 and TRBJ2-3, with D possibly TRBD2 on 5 matching bases. CDR3 size: 12 residues. Trimming shortened V by 7 bases and J by 3 bases, and 8 bases separated the two germline ends. Germline V gene data show CDR1 as SEHNR and CDR2 as FQNEAQ (reference sequence).

The V gene is TRBV7-6, the J gene TRBJ2-2; 9 bases align to TRBD2. The length of the CDR3 is 17 residues. Trimming removed 2 bases from V and 6 bases from J; junction bases left unmatched: 10. Germline V gene lookup returns CDR1 SGHVS and CDR2 FNYEAQ. The CDR3, as DNA: TGTGCCAGCAGCTTATTCGACTGGAGCGGGGGGCCCGGGGAGCTGTTTTTT. As protein: CASSLFDWSGGPGELFF.

The rearrangement uses TRBV5-1 and TRBJ2-3, with no clear D. V lost 4 bases to trimming and J lost 0 bases, with 12 bases between them. The CDR3 runs to 15 residues. Per germline, CDR1 SGHRS and CDR2 YFSETQ. CDR3 residues: CASSGGATSTDTQYF. CDR3 DNA sequence: TGCGCCAGCAGCGGCGGAGCAACTAGCACAGATACGCAGTATTTT.

V is TRBV7-2 and J is TRBJ1-2; 10 bases line up with TRBD1. V lost 2 bases, J lost 7 bases, and 7 bases stayed unmatched. The CDR3 sequence is 15 residues long. CDR1 SGHTA and CDR2 FQGNSA come from the germline V gene. The CDR3 region is CASSLTRTGGRGYTF. Here the CDR3 DNA reads TGTGCCAGCAGCTTAACCCGGACAGGGGGACGTGGCTACACCTTC. The full variable domain, in which reference TRBV7-2 and TRBJ1-2 provide the parts outside the CDR3, is GAGVSQSPSNKVTEKGKDVELRCDPISGHTALYWYRQSLGQGLEFLIYFQGNSAPDKSGLPSDRFSAERTGGSVSTLTIQRTQQEDSAVYLCASSLTRTGGRGYTFGSGTRLTVV.

The rearrangement links TRBV7-9 to TRBJ1-2, with D possibly matching TRBD1 (6 bases). The CDR3 consists of 14 residues. V lost 5 bases, J lost 4 bases, and 14 bases lay in between. Germline assignment: CDR1 SEHNR and CDR2 FQNEAQ (reference sequence). The CDR3 bases are TGTGCCAGCAGCCCGACGGGGGGCTCCTATGGCTACACCTTC. Its translation: CASSPTGGSYGYTF. The variable domain in full, with the rest retrieved from reference TRBV7-9 and TRBJ1-2, is DTGVSQNPRHKITKRGQNVTFRCDPISEHNRLYWYRQTLGQGPEFLTYFQNEAQLEKSRLLSDRFSAERPKGSFSTLEIQRTEQGDSAMYLCASSPTGGSYGYTFGSGTRLTVV.

The sample holds one count of this clone. The rearrangement joins TRBV6-5 to TRBJ2-7; D may be TRBD2 (5 bases). Germline V gene lookup returns CDR1 MNHEY and CDR2 SVGAGI. The CDR3 has 13 amino acids. Trimming took off 4 bases at V and 6 bases at J, with 13 bases between the two ends. The CDR3 nucleotides are TGTGCCAGCAGTTCCCGTGGACTGGCCGAGCAGTACTTC. Its translation: CASSSRGLAEQYF.

The CDR3 loop reads CASSLTGAYTEAFF. The CDR3 DNA reads as TGTGCCAGCAGTTTAACAGGGGCGTACACTGAAGCTTTCTTT. The chain has TRBV28 and TRBJ1-1, with TRBD1 matching 7 bases. The CDR3 covers 14 residues. Germline V gives CDR1 MDHEN, CDR2 SYDVKM. The V segment lost 2 bases and the J segment 3 bases; nucleotides outside the gene matches: 3.

The chain recombines TRBV6-2 or TRBV6-3 with TRBJ1-5, with a possible D match to TRBD1 (6 bases). This CDR3 contains 16 residues. Germline CDR1 and CDR2: MNHEY and SVGEGT. The V end lost 0 bases, the J end lost 7 bases, and 16 bases lay between the germline ends. The CDR3: CASSYSRGRGGQPQHF. CDR3 nucleotides: TGTGCCAGCAGTTACTCGAGGGGCAGGGGTGGACAGCCCCAGCATTTT.

The count of this clone is one. V gene TRBV9 combines with J gene TRBJ2-2; 9 nucleotides align to TRBD2. The V and J ends lost 0 bases and 7 bases, in that order; junction bases with no gene match: 4. Germline V gives CDR1 SGDLS, CDR2 YYNGEE. CDR3 length: 15 residues. The CDR3, as DNA: TGTGCCAGCAGCGTAGCACTAGCGGGCGGCGGGGAGCTGTTTTTT. Translated, it gives CASSVALAGGGELFF.

J is TRBJ1-6 and V is TRBV2; a weak D match, TRBD1 (6 bases). Deletions cut 6 bases from V and 6 bases from J, with 18 bases between. Germline CDR1 reads SNHLY; CDR2 reads FYNNEI. This CDR3 is built from 16 residues. Here the CDR3 reads CASRQGGGTSNSPLHF. CDR3 nucleotide sequence: TGTGCCAGCAGACAAGGGGGAGGGACAAGTAATTCACCCCTCCACTTT.

The rearrangement joins TRBV7-6 to TRBJ2-6; 7 nucleotides align to TRBD2. There are 19 residues in the CDR3. V shed 10 bases and J 3 bases; nucleotides not matched to a gene: 21. Per germline, CDR1 SGHVS and CDR2 FNYEAQ. CDR3 amino acids: CATLNIPGGRAGGANVLTF. The CDR3 DNA follows: TGTGCCACCCTAAATATACCCGGAGGGAGGGCCGGTGGGGCCAACGTCCTGACTTTC.

This clone has only a few counts. V is TRBV4-3 and J is TRBJ1-5, with 8 bases matching TRBD1. There are 15 residues in the CDR3. V gave up 4 bases and J gave up 6 bases; unmatched junction bases: 8. CDR1 is LGHNA and CDR2 is YSLEER in the germline V gene. The CDR3 DNA reads TGCGCCAGCAGCCCCCAGACAGGGGCGGGTCAGCCCCAGCATTTT. Translation: CASSPQTGAGQPQHF.

The rearrangement uses TRBV28 and TRBJ1-2, with TRBD1 identical over 10 bases. Germline V lookup: CDR1 MDHEN, CDR2 SYDVKM. This CDR3 is built from 14 residues. V shed 6 bases, J shed 7 bases, and the junction held 8 bases outside the gene matches. CDR3 sequence: CASSSSGTGAGYTF. CDR3 DNA: TGTGCCAGCAGCTCAAGCGGGACAGGGGCTGGCTACACCTTC.

This chain joins TRBV9 and TRBJ1-6; maybe TRBD1 (5 bases). The CDR3 runs to 13 residues. The V and J ends lost 0 bases and 9 bases respectively, with 7 bases between them. Germline assignment: CDR1 SGDLS and CDR2 YYNGEE. For the CDR3, the DNA is TGTGCCAGCAGCGTAGTGGGGGGTTCACCCCTCCACTTT. It codes for CASSVVGGSPLHF.